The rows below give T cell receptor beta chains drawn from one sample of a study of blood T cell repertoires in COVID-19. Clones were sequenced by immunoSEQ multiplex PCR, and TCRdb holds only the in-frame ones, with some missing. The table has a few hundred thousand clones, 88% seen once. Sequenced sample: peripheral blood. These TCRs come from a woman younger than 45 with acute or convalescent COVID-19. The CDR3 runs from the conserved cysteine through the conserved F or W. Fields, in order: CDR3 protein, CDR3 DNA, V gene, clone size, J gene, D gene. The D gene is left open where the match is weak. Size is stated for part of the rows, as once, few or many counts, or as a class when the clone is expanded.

CDR3: CAISDRTSGRLGYYEQYF
DNA: TGTGCCATCAGTGACCGGACTAGCGGGAGGTTAGGATACTACGAGCAGTACTTC
V: TRBV10-3
size: -
J: TRBJ2-7
D: TRBD2

CDR3: CASSELAGAQPQHF
DNA: TGCGCCAGCAGTGAGTTGGCTGGGGCCCAGCCCCAGCATTTT
V: TRBV10-2
size: -
J: TRBJ1-5
D: -

CDR3: CASYRLGGTGELFF
DNA: TGTGCCAGTTATAGGTTAGGGGGCACCGGGGAGCTGTTTTTT
V: TRBV19
size: -
J: TRBJ2-2
D: -

CDR3: CASSLAVGLWDIQYF
DNA: TGTGCCAGCAGCTTAGCGGTGGGGCTGTGGGACATTCAGTACTTC
V: TRBV7-2
size: -
J: TRBJ2-4
D: -

CDR3: CASSHVLAAYEQYF
DNA: TGTGCCAGCAGCCATGTACTAGCCGCTTACGAGCAGTACTTC
V: TRBV3-1/TRBV3-2
size: -
J: TRBJ2-7
D: -

CDR3: CASRREGPEQYF
DNA: TGTGCCAGCCGGCGGGAGGGACCCGAGCAGTACTTC
V: TRBV2
size: -
J: TRBJ2-7
D: TRBD2

CDR3: CASSPSWMGGAVGTGELFF
DNA: TGTGCCAGCAGTCCTAGCTGGATGGGGGGAGCGGTGGGAACCGGGGAGCTGTTTTTT
V: TRBV27
size: -
J: TRBJ2-2
D: -

CDR3: CASSNRYGTSRYYEQYF
DNA: TGTGCCAGCAGCAACCGTTACGGGACTAGCAGGTACTACGAGCAGTACTTC
V: TRBV27
size: -
J: TRBJ2-7
D: TRBD2

CDR3: CASSDPGQYEQFF
DNA: TGTGCCAGCAGTGACCCCGGACAGTATGAGCAGTTCTTC
V: TRBV2
size: many
J: TRBJ2-1
D: -

CDR3: CASSLTGGNQPQHF
DNA: TGTGCCAGCAGTTTGACAGGCGGCAATCAGCCCCAGCATTTT
V: TRBV28
size: few
J: TRBJ1-5
D: -

CDR3: CASSQRTAGANVLTF
DNA: TGTGCCAGCAGCCAAAGGACAGCTGGGGCCAACGTCCTGACTTTC
V: TRBV7-2
size: -
J: TRBJ2-6
D: -

CDR3: CASSSPSGAYEQYF
DNA: TGTGCCAGCAGCTCCCCTAGCGGAGCCTACGAGCAGTACTTC
V: TRBV7-2
size: few
J: TRBJ2-7
D: TRBD2

CDR3: CATSDPSGSLHNEQFF
DNA: TGTGCCACCAGTGACCCTAGCGGGAGCCTACACAATGAGCAGTTCTTC
V: TRBV24-1
size: once
J: TRBJ2-1
D: TRBD2

CDR3: CASSRQGAIWDEQFF
DNA: TGTGCCAGCAGTCGACAGGGGGCCATTTGGGATGAGCAGTTCTTC
V: TRBV6-5
size: -
J: TRBJ2-1
D: TRBD1

CDR3: CAWSGLAGSTDTQYF
DNA: TGTGCCTGGAGCGGACTAGCGGGTAGCACAGATACGCAGTATTTT
V: TRBV30
size: -
J: TRBJ2-3
D: TRBD2

CDR3: CASSQVQYNEQFF
DNA: TGTGCCAGCAGCCAAGTCCAGTACAATGAGCAGTTCTTC
V: TRBV3-1/TRBV3-2
size: -
J: TRBJ2-1
D: -

CDR3: CASKETSGYTDTQYF
DNA: TGCGCCAGCAAGGAAACTAGCGGTTACACAGATACGCAGTATTTT
V: TRBV4-3
size: -
J: TRBJ2-3
D: TRBD2

CDR3: CASSVGAGTSYEQYF
DNA: TGTGCCAGCAGCGTAGGGGCGGGGACTAGCTACGAGCAGTACTTC
V: TRBV9
size: -
J: TRBJ2-7
D: TRBD2